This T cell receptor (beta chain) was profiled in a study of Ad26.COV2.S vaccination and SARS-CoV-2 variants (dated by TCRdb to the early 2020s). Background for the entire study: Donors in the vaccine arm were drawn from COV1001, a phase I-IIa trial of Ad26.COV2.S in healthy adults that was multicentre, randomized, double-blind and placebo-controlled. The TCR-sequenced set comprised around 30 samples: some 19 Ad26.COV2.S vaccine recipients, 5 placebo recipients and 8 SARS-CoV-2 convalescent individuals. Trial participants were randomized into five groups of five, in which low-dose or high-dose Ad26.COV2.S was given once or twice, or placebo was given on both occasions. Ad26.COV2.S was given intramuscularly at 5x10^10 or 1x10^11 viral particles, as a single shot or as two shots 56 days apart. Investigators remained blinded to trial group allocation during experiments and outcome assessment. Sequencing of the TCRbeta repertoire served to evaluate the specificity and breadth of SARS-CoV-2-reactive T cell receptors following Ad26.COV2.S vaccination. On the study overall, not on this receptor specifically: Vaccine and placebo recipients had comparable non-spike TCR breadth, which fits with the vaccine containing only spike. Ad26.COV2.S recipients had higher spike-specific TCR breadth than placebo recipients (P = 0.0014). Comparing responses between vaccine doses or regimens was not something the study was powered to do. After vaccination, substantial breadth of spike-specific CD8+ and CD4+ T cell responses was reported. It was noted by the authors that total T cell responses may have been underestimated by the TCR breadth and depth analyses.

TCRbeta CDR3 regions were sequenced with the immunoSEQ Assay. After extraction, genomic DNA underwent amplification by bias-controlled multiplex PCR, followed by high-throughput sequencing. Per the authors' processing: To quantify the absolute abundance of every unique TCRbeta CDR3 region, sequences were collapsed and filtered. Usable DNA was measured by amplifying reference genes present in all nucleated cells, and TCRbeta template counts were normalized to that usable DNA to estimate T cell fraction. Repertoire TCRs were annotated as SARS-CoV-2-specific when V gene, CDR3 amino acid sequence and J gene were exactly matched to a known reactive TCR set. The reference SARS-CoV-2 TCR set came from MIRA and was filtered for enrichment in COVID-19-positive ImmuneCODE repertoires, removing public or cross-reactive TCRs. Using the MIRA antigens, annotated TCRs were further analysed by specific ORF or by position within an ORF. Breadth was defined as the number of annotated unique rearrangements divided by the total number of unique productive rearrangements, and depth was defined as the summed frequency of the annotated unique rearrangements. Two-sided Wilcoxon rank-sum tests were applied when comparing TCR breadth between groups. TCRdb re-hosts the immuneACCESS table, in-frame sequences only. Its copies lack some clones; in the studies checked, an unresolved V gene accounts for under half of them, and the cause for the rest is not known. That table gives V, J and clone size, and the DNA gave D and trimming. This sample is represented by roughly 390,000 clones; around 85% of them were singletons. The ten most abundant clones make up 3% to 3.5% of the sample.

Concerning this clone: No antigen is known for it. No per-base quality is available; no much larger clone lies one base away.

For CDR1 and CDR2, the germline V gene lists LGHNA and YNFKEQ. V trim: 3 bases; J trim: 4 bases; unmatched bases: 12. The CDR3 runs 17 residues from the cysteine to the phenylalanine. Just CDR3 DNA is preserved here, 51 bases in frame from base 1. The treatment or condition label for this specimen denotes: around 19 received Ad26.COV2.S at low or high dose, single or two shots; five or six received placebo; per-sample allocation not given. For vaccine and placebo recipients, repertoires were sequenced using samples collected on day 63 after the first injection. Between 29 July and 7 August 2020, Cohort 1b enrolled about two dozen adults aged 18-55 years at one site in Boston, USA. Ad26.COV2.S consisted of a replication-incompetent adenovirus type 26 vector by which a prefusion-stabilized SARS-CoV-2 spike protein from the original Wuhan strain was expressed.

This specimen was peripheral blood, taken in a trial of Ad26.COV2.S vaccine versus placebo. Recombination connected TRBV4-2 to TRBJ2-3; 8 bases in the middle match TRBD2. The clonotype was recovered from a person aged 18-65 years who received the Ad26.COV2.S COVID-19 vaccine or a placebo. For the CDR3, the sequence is CASSHLRGGQDSDTQYF. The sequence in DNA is TGTGCCAGCAGCCACCTCCGGGGGGGCCAAGACTCAGATACGCAGTATTTT.